This TCR beta chain originates from a study of CD8+ T cells in alopecia areata. General observations from the study: Scalp clonality and expanded CD8+ clones among the top 100 showed significant decreases with tofacitinib. Links between baseline CD8+ expansion and response need larger treated cohorts.

Remarks on this clone: Its antigen is undetermined.

There are 15 residues in the CDR3. Trimming left V 3 bases short and J 2 bases short, with 11 bases between. From germline, CDR1 is PRHDT and CDR2 FYEKMQ (reference sequence). The treatment here: oral pan-JAK inhibitor, 5-10 mg twice daily. Lesional scalp punch biopsies and peripheral blood were collected from alopecia areata patients. Investigators isolated RNA and reverse transcribed it into cDNA to act as the sequencing template. Data came from immunoSEQ multiplex PCR; TCRdb stores just in-frame clones and leaves some out. The profile shows roughly 150,000 clones, less than 70% of them singletons. The rearrangement links TRBV13 to TRBJ1-3; D gene unclear. The sequence was obtained from a human donor with alopecia areata. Specimen: CD8+ T cells sorted from blood, collected at week 4, from a patient treated with tofacitinib. In nucleotides, the CDR3 is TGTGCCAGCAGCTTCAGTATGGACCCTGGAAACACCATATATTTT. Amino acid sequence: CASSFSMDPGNTIYF.